The 9 T cell receptor beta chains below were found in one sample sequenced in a study of OX40 agonist ivuxolimab in advanced cancers. Produced via immunoSEQ multiplex PCR; TCRdb's table is partial and in-frame only. The table lists 98,000 or so clones, more than 85% of them singletons, with 0.66% in the top ten. Sequenced material: CD4+ or CD8+ T cells sorted from blood, taken in a trial of the OX40 agonist ivuxolimab. The receptors stem from an adult with an advanced solid tumor such as melanoma, head and neck, liver or kidney cancer.

The CDR3 DNA reads TGCGCCAGCAGCCAGGCGGGACCGACCTATGGCTACACCTTC. This gives the protein CASSQAGPTYGYTF. The chain has TRBV5-1 and TRBJ1-2, with a possible D match to TRBD1 (5 bases). CDR1 is SGHRS, CDR2 YFSETQ, per germline. Trimming cost V 4 bases and J 4 bases, with 14 bases left between them. CDR3 length: 14 residues.

The chain links TRBV2 to TRBJ2-5; 8 nucleotides agree with TRBD2. The CDR3 runs to 19 residues. J was trimmed by 3 bases and V by 5 bases; bases with no gene match: 20. The germline gives CDR1 SNHLY, CDR2 FYNNEI. CDR3 coding DNA: TGTGCCAGCAGTTCTGGATTAGGGACTAGAGGAAATACGAAAGAGACCCAGTACTTC. Translation gives CASSSGLGTRGNTKETQYF. The entire variable domain, with the rest obtained from reference TRBV2 and TRBJ2-5, is as follows: EPEVTQTPSHQVTQMGQEVILRCVPISNHLYFYWYRQILGQKVEFLVSFYNNEISEKSEIFDDQFSVERPDGSNFTLKIRSTKLEDSAMYFCASSSGLGTRGNTKETQYFGPGTRLLVL.

The J gene is TRBJ2-7, the V gene TRBV30; tentative D call: TRBD2 (6 bases). CDR1 is GTSNPN and CDR2 is SVGIG in the germline V gene (reference sequence). The CDR3 consists of 12 residues. Trimming removed 4 bases from V and 3 bases from J, with 10 bases in between. CDR3: CAWIGSSYEQYF. In DNA, the CDR3 is TGTGCCTGGATCGGGAGTAGCTACGAGCAGTACTTC. Full variable domain (remainder filled in from reference TRBV30 and TRBJ2-7): SQTIHQWPATLVQPVGSPLSLECTVEGTSNPNLYWYRQAAGRGLQLLFYSVGIGQISSEVPQNLSASRPQDRQFILSSKKLLLSDSGFYLCAWIGSSYEQYFGPGTRLTVT.

This clone was seen only a few times. The chain joins TRBV11-2 to TRBJ1-1, with TRBD1 as a possible D gene (5 bases). Trimming cost V 10 bases and J 1 base, with 10 bases left between them. The length of the CDR3 is 12 residues. Germline CDR1 and CDR2: SGHAT and FQNNGV. CDR3 protein: CATSTGNTEAFF. Here the CDR3 DNA reads TGTGCCACCTCCACAGGGAACACTGAAGCTTTCTTT.

This sequence joins TRBV27 and TRBJ2-2; possibly TRBD2 for D (6 bases). The CDR3 totals 15 residues. With 0 bases removed from V and 4 bases from J, the gap between germline ends came to 9 bases. In germline, CDR1 is MNHEY, CDR2 SMNVEV (reference sequence). In DNA form, the CDR3 reads TGTGCCAGCAGTTTATCCGGGAGTAGCACCGGGGAGCTGTTTTTT. This encodes CASSLSGSSTGELFF.

The J gene is TRBJ2-1, the V gene TRBV11-2; no definite D call. The CDR3 extends over 14 amino acids. Trimming pared 4 bases from V and 4 bases from J, leaving 11 bases between. Germline CDR1 SGHAT, CDR2 FQNNGV. For the CDR3, the DNA is TGTGCCAGCAGCTCGGCTGGGCTGTACAATGAGCAGTTCTTC. Its protein is CASSSAGLYNEQFF.

The chain is built from TRBV27 and TRBJ1-2, with TRBD1 as a possible D gene (6 bases). The CDR3 is 15 residues long. CDR1 and CDR2 (germline): MNHEY, SMNVEV (reference sequence). Trimming cost V 2 bases and J 8 bases, with 18 bases left between them. CDR3 DNA: TGTGCCAGCAGTTTAACGGCGGGGGCGATTGGGGGCTACACCTTC. This gives the protein CASSLTAGAIGGYTF.

V and J are TRBV29-1 and TRBJ2-5; D gene ambiguous. This CDR3 is built from 12 residues. The germline V and J ends were trimmed by 5 bases and 4 bases, with 11 bases remaining between them. Germline CDR1 reads SQVTM; CDR2 reads ANQGSEA. The CDR3 loop reads CSVSGRGETQYF. CDR3 nucleotides: TGCAGCGTTTCGGGCCGCGGAGAGACCCAGTACTTC.

The V and J genes are TRBV6-1 and TRBJ2-7; tentatively, D is TRBD2 (6 bases). Germline V gives CDR1 MNHNS, CDR2 SASEGT. CDR3 length equals 14 residues. The V end was cut by 7 bases, the J end by 0 bases, with 13 bases between. CDR3 coding DNA: TGTGCCAGCATTGGGGCGGGGCACTCCTACGAGCAGTACTTC. The encoded protein is CASIGAGHSYEQYF.